This entry lists 30 T cell receptor beta chains sequenced from one sample in a study of blood T cell repertoires in COVID-19. Sequencing used immunoSEQ multiplex PCR; TCRdb keeps in-frame clones, though not all of them. The data contain roughly 280,000 clones, 86% of them singletons. Sequences were obtained from peripheral blood. The receptors stem from a young man with active or convalescent COVID-19.

V and J are TRBV7-2 and TRBJ1-5; TRBD1 matches 7 bases. Germline V lookup: CDR1 SGHTA, CDR2 FQGNSA. V dropped 1 base and J dropped 10; count of bases not matched to a gene: 10. The CDR3 runs 15 residues. The DNA of the CDR3 is TGTGCCAGCAGCTTAGGGCAGTCAGGGGGTGATCCCCAGCATTTT. Amino acids: CASSLGQSGGDPQHF.

The chain combines TRBV3-1 (or the pseudogene TRBV3-2) with TRBJ1-1; D is possibly TRBD1 (6 bases). V was clipped by 1 base and J by 5 bases, with 11 bases between them. CDR3 size: 14 residues. Germline CDR1 LGHDT, CDR2 YNNKEL (reference sequence). This CDR3 is CASSQVGGWTEAFF. CDR3 sequence (DNA): TGTGCCAGCAGCCAAGTTGGGGGCTGGACTGAAGCTTTCTTT.

The chain carries TRBV2 and TRBJ1-2, with TRBD1 matching over 8 bases. Germline CDR1 SNHLY, CDR2 FYNNEI. The V segment lost 5 bases and the J segment 2 bases; nucleotides outside the gene matches: 4. The CDR3 contains 14 residues. CDR3 in DNA: TGTGCCAGCAGTATAGGACAGGGAAACTATGGCTACACCTTC. As protein: CASSIGQGNYGYTF.

The chain recombines TRBV5-6 with TRBJ2-5; TRBD2 agrees at 11 bases. The V gene end was trimmed by 4 bases and the J gene end by 0 bases; junction bases not matched to a gene: 5. Germline CDR1 reads SGHDT; CDR2 reads YYEEEE. The length of the CDR3 is 16 residues. The CDR3 DNA reads as TGTGCCAGCAGCCCGACTAGCGGGGATTACCAAGAGACCCAGTACTTC. Translating gives CASSPTSGDYQETQYF.

This chain uses TRBV3-1 (or the pseudogene TRBV3-2) with TRBJ1-5; D might be TRBD1 (5 bases). The length of the CDR3 is 16 residues. Trimming pared 1 base from V and 1 base from J, leaving 11 bases between. Germline lookup yields CDR1 LGHDT and CDR2 YNNKEL (reference sequence). CDR3 region: CASSQGGAGSNQPQHF. The CDR3 nucleotides are TGTGCCAGCAGCCAAGGAGGGGCGGGGAGCAATCAGCCCCAGCATTTT.

The chain links TRBV10-3 to TRBJ1-5, with D uncertain. This CDR3 contains 11 residues. V was pared by 6 bases and J by 4 bases, with 4 bases between. The V gene's germline CDR1 is ENHRY and CDR2 SYGVKD. In DNA form, the CDR3 reads TGTGCCATCAGGAGGAATCAGCCCCAGCATTTT. Its translation: CAIRRNQPQHF.

The genes are TRBV6-1 and TRBJ2-5, with 11 positions matching TRBD2. This CDR3 comprises 16 residues. V gave up 2 bases and J gave up 7 bases; unmatched junction bases: 9. CDR1 and CDR2 (germline): MNHNS, SASEGT. CDR3 in amino acids: CASSELAGGQVGTQYF. The CDR3 DNA follows: TGTGCCAGCAGTGAATTAGCGGGGGGGCAGGTTGGGACCCAGTACTTC.

The chain recombines TRBV6-5 with TRBJ2-5; 9 nucleotides match TRBD1. The CDR3 has 15 amino acids. The germline CDR1 and CDR2 sequences are MNHEY and SVGAGI. J was trimmed by 5 bases and V by 4 bases; bases with no gene match: 8. The CDR3 here is CASSSLGQGWETQYF. Here the CDR3 DNA reads TGTGCCAGCAGTTCTCTCGGACAGGGGTGGGAGACCCAGTACTTC.

This rearrangement joins TRBV6-5 to TRBJ2-1; D may be TRBD2 (6 bases). The ends were cut back, 0 bases at V and 12 bases at J, with 6 bases in the middle. Germline CDR1 and CDR2: MNHEY and SVGAGI. The CDR3 extends over 11 amino acids. The CDR3 DNA sequence: TGTGCCAGCAGTTACTCGGGAGGGCAGTTCTTC. This sequence encodes CASSYSGGQFF.

This clone was found once. The chain uses TRBV5-1 and TRBJ2-5; TRBD1 matches 7 bases. V gave up 5 bases and J gave up 2 bases; unmatched junction bases: 18. This CDR3 has 18 residues. Germline CDR1 is SGHRS and CDR2 is YFSETQ. CDR3 residues: CASRSYPTTGPVQETQYF. In nucleotides, the CDR3 is TGCGCCAGCAGATCTTACCCTACGACAGGGCCCGTTCAAGAGACCCAGTACTTC.

This chain uses TRBV5-4 with TRBJ2-5; 11 bases are a match to TRBD1. Germline-derived CDR1 and CDR2 are SGHNT and YYREEE (reference sequence). The CDR3 is 17 residues long. V lost 4 bases to trimming and J lost 1 base; unmatched junction nucleotides: 9. The CDR3 protein is CASSNPTGTGGQETQYF. DNA for the CDR3: TGTGCCAGCAGCAACCCAACCGGGACAGGGGGCCAAGAGACCCAGTACTTC.

The count of this clone is one. The gene calls are TRBV6-5 and TRBJ2-7; D not resolved. The V end was cut by 0 bases, the J end by 4 bases, with 13 bases between. This CDR3 contains 15 residues. Germline V gene data show CDR1 as MNHEY and CDR2 as SVGAGI. CDR3 amino acids: CASSYSAGLRYEQYF. CDR3 bases: TGTGCCAGCAGTTACTCAGCTGGGTTGAGGTACGAGCAGTACTTC.

The chain recombines TRBV6-6 with TRBJ1-2, with 8 bases identical to TRBD1. Germline lookup yields CDR1 MNHNY and CDR2 SVGAGI (reference sequence). With V trimmed by 4 bases and J by 4 bases, 8 bases remained unmatched. This CDR3 comprises 15 residues. DNA of the CDR3: TGTGCCAGCAGTTTCACCGGACAGGGTGGCTATGGCTACACCTTC. Translation: CASSFTGQGGYGYTF.

The V and J genes are TRBV12-5 and TRBJ2-1; the match to TRBD1 covers 9 bases. V was clipped by 2 bases and J by 4 bases; unmatched bases: 9. CDR3 length equals 17 residues. The germline V gene has CDR1 LGHNT and CDR2 FRNRAP. The CDR3 nucleotides are TGTGCTAGTGGTTTGCCACCCGGGACAGGGATTTACAATGAGCAGTTCTTC. Protein: CASGLPPGTGIYNEQFF.

The sample holds one count of this clone. V usage is TRBV19 and J usage is TRBJ1-4; TRBD1 agrees at 11 bases. The germline gives CDR1 LNHDA, CDR2 SQIVND (reference sequence). This CDR3 comprises 16 residues. The V gene end was trimmed by 3 bases and the J gene end by 7 bases; junction bases not matched to a gene: 7. Here the CDR3 DNA reads TGTGCCAGTAGTATTGGACAGGGGGCGCCGGGTGAAAAACTGTTTTTT. Protein product: CASSIGQGAPGEKLFF.

V gene TRBV13 combines with J gene TRBJ1-6; D might be TRBD1 (6 bases). Germline assignment: CDR1 PRHDT and CDR2 FYEKMQ (reference sequence). The CDR3 is 16 amino acids. The V and J ends lost 1 base and 7 bases respectively, with 14 bases between them. CDR3: CASSLEGGWKNSPLHF. The CDR3 DNA is TGTGCCAGCAGCTTAGAAGGGGGTTGGAAAAATTCACCCCTCCACTTT.

The chain uses TRBV5-4 and TRBJ1-2; TRBD1 is a possible D gene (6 bases). The germline CDR1 and CDR2 sequences are SGHNT and YYREEE (reference sequence). CDR3 length: 16 residues. Trimming left V 3 bases short and J 1 base short, with 16 bases between. The CDR3, as DNA: TGTGCCAGCAGCTCCCCAGGGACACCTCTTAACTATGGCTACACCTTC. It translates to CASSSPGTPLNYGYTF.

The V gene is TRBV6-2 or TRBV6-3, the J gene TRBJ2-5; 9 nucleotides agree with TRBD1. Trimming cost V 6 bases and J 4 bases; bases outside gene matches: 9. CDR1 and CDR2 from the germline V gene are MNHEY and SVGEGT. CDR3 length: 15 residues. The CDR3, as DNA: TGTGCCAGCAGCCTGACAGGGGGGCCCGGAGAGACCCAGTACTTC. This gives the protein CASSLTGGPGETQYF.

This clone was observed a single time. The chain carries TRBV5-1 and TRBJ2-5; a possible D gene is TRBD2 (5 bases). V was clipped by 0 bases and J by 5 bases, with 17 bases between them. Germline loops: CDR1 SGHRS, CDR2 YFSETQ. The CDR3 runs to 16 residues. The CDR3 loop is CASSLDRGRVAETQYF. CDR3 in DNA: TGCGCCAGCAGCTTGGACCGGGGAAGGGTGGCGGAGACCCAGTACTTC.

This clone was detected only a few times. J is TRBJ1-3 and V is TRBV30; tentatively, D is TRBD1 (6 bases). The V gene lost 2 bases and the J gene lost 2 bases, with 13 bases spanning the gap. Germline CDR1 is GTSNPN and CDR2 is SVGIG (reference sequence). The CDR3 runs 15 residues. The CDR3 region has the DNA TGTGCCTGGAGTCCGTGGGCAGGGGCTGGAAACACCATATATTTT. It encodes CAWSPWAGAGNTIYF.

This chain links TRBV10-3 with TRBJ1-1, with 8 bases matching TRBD1. Germline CDR1 reads ENHRY; CDR2 reads SYGVKD. The V gene end was trimmed by 3 bases and the J gene end by 5 bases; junction bases not matched to a gene: 5. The CDR3 is made up of 14 amino acids. The CDR3 spells CAISEQRQGTEAFF. The CDR3 coding sequence is TGTGCCATCAGTGAACAGAGACAGGGGACTGAAGCTTTCTTT.

This chain's CDR3 is CASSVGSPQETQYF. The CDR3 DNA reads TGTGCCAGCAGCGTAGGTAGCCCTCAGGAGACCCAGTACTTC. The chain combines TRBV9 with TRBJ2-5; unclear D gene. Trimming took 0 bases from V and 5 from J, leaving 11 bases between them. The CDR3 spans 14 residues. Germline V gene data show CDR1 as SGDLS and CDR2 as YYNGEE.

This chain joins TRBV27 and TRBJ1-5; 8 nucleotides align to TRBD1. The CDR3 runs to 14 residues. In germline, CDR1 is MNHEY, CDR2 SMNVEV (reference sequence). With 6 bases clipped from V and 7 bases from J, the junction kept 8 bases outside the gene matches. DNA for the CDR3: TGTGCCAGCAGCCCAGGACAGGGTAGCCAGCCCCAGCATTTT. It encodes CASSPGQGSQPQHF.

V gene TRBV3-1 (or the pseudogene TRBV3-2) combines with J gene TRBJ1-1; weak D call: TRBD1 (6 bases). V was pared by 10 bases and J by 3 bases, with 21 bases between. The germline gives CDR1 LGHDT, CDR2 YNNKEL (reference sequence). The CDR3 extends over 15 amino acids. The CDR3 region has the DNA TGTGCCACCTCCGAGGAACAGGGCGAATACACTGAAGCTTTCTTT. Translating gives CATSEEQGEYTEAFF.

This clone was seen a handful of times. This chain uses TRBV29-1 with TRBJ1-4; a possible D gene is TRBD1 (6 bases). The CDR3 contains 14 residues. Germline CDR1 reads SQVTM; CDR2 reads ANQGSEA. V shed 4 bases and J shed 8 bases, with 17 bases lying between them. CDR3 nucleotides: TGCAGCGTTGCCGCACAGGGTAGTCGGGAAAAACTGTTTTTT. Translated: CSVAAQGSREKLFF.

There are a few counts of this clone. The chain recombines TRBV5-5 with TRBJ1-2, with D uncertain. V dropped 4 bases and J dropped 1 base, with 11 bases sitting between them. The germline gives CDR1 SGHKS, CDR2 YYEKEE (reference sequence). This CDR3 spans 14 amino acids. The CDR3 DNA reads as TGTGCCAGCAGCGCCCACGGAGATAACTATGGCTACACCTTC. Protein sequence: CASSAHGDNYGYTF. The variable domain in full, with the rest retrieved from reference TRBV5-5 and TRBJ1-2, is DAGVTQSPTHLIKTRGQQVTLRCSPISGHKSVSWYQQVLGQGPQFIFQYYEKEERGRGNFPDRFSARQFPNYSSELNVNALLLGDSALYLCASSAHGDNYGYTFGSGTRLTVV.

The gene calls are TRBV7-6 and TRBJ2-3, with D possibly matching TRBD2 (5 bases). The germline V gene has CDR1 SGHVS and CDR2 FNYEAQ. Trimming removed 1 base at V and 1 base at J, with 9 bases between. This CDR3 is 15 amino acids long. For the CDR3, the DNA is TGTGCCAGCAGCTTAGGGGCGGAGGGCACAGATACGCAGTATTTT. The encoded protein is CASSLGAEGTDTQYF.

V is TRBV7-9 and J is TRBJ1-2; TRBD1 agrees at 9 bases. The CDR3 contains 14 residues. The germline V gene encodes CDR1 SEHNR and CDR2 FQNEAQ (reference sequence). The trim removed 3 bases at V and 4 bases at J, leaving 3 bases unmatched. Written as DNA, the CDR3 is TGTGCCAGCAGCTTCGGGACAGGGACCTATGGCTACACCTTC. Translating it yields CASSFGTGTYGYTF.

This clone has just one count. The rearrangement links TRBV7-9 to TRBJ2-7, with 7 bases aligning to TRBD2. V shed 7 bases and J 0 bases; nucleotides not matched to a gene: 12. CDR3 length: 16 residues. Germline V gene data show CDR1 as SEHNR and CDR2 as FQNEAQ (reference sequence). The CDR3 bases are TGTGCCAGCACCCCCAGCGGGACCAAGAGCTCCTACGAGCAGTACTTC. Its protein product is CASTPSGTKSSYEQYF. The whole variable domain, remainder taken from reference TRBV7-9 and TRBJ2-7, is DTGVSQNPRHKITKRGQNVTFRCDPISEHNRLYWYRQTLGQGPEFLTYFQNEAQLEKSRLLSDRFSAERPKGSFSTLEIQRTEQGDSAMYLCASTPSGTKSSYEQYFGPGTRLTVT.

The chain carries TRBV6-6 and TRBJ1-1, with TRBD1 matching over 7 bases. This CDR3 has 14 residues. Germline assignment: CDR1 MNHNY and CDR2 SVGAGI (reference sequence). J was trimmed by 5 bases and V by 6 bases; bases with no gene match: 9. DNA for the CDR3: TGTGCCAGCAGGGACCAGGGGGGAAGTACTGAAGCTTTCTTT. This codes for CASRDQGGSTEAFF.